A selection of T cell receptor beta chains follows, all from one sample in a study of regulatory T cells in long-lasting Graves disease. TCRdb processed the multiplex PCR reads anew with MiXCR; each CDR3 protein has one entry. Of over 350,000 distinct CDR3 sequences listed, 14% were seen once; the top ten hold roughly 18%. Another study also made use of these data, one on T cells in Graves' hyperthyroidism and ophthalmopathy.

The material sequenced was peripheral blood mononuclear cells (PBMCs), taken at new diagnosis, from a patient treated with antithyroid drugs. Receptors were obtained from a woman between 50 and 59 years old with Graves disease. The CDR3 runs from the conserved cysteine through the conserved F or W. The D gene is left open where the match is weak. Clone size appears in some rows only: once, few, many, or a class for an expanded clone.

V	D	J	size	DNA	CDR3
TRBV4-2	NA	TRBJ2-1	NA	TGTGCCAGCAGCCAAGATCTAGGTGGGAATGAGCAGTTCTTC	CASSQDLGGNEQFF
TRBV27	TRBD2	TRBJ2-7	NA	TGTGCCAGCAGGAGACTAGCGGGAGTTGACGAGCAGTACTTC	CASRRLAGVDEQYF
TRBV18	TRBD1	TRBJ2-7	many	TGTGCCAGCTCACCACAGGGGGCAGGCGACGAGCAGTACTTC	CASSPQGAGDEQYF
TRBV20-1	NA	TRBJ1-1	many	TGCAGTGCTAGGATGACAGGAGTGAGTACTGAAGCTTTCTTT	CSARMTGVSTEAFF
TRBV11-2	NA	TRBJ1-1	many	TGTGCCAGCAGCTTAGATAATGTTAGGGTGTGGGAGCTAACGACTGAAGCTTTCTTT	CASSLDNVRVWELTTEAFF
TRBV7-9	NA	TRBJ2-5	many	TGTGCCAGCAGCGGATCCGGGACACTCCAAGAGACCCAGTACTTC	CASSGSGTLQETQYF
TRBV5-1	NA	TRBJ2-3	NA	TGCGCCAGCAGCTTGGCCGTCAGGGCGGTCACAGATACGCAGTATTTT	CASSLAVRAVTDTQYF
TRBV5-1	NA	TRBJ1-1	many	TGCGCCAGCAGCTCGGGACGGCTCATGAACACTGAAGCTTTCTTT	CASSSGRLMNTEAFF
TRBV5-1	NA	TRBJ2-7	NA	TGCGCCAGCAGCTTAAGGGGCGTCTTAGCCTACGAGCAGTACTTC	CASSLRGVLAYEQYF
TRBV28	NA	TRBJ2-2	few	TGTGCCAGCAGTTTGGAGGGTCCGAACACCGGGGAGCTGTTTTTT	CASSLEGPNTGELFF
TRBV28	NA	TRBJ1-4	NA	TGTGCCAGCATACGGGACCTCGGTGAAAAACTGTTTTTT	CASIRDLGEKLFF
TRBV25-1	NA	TRBJ2-5	NA	TGTGCCAGCAGTGAATTTAGGGGGGAGACCCAGTACTTC	CASSEFRGETQYF
TRBV28	NA	TRBJ2-7	many	TGTGCCAGCAGGGGGGTTAGGTCCTACGAGCAGTACTTC	CASRGVRSYEQYF
TRBV27	NA	TRBJ2-5	many	TGTGCCAGCAGTTTCCCGCGGACGGGGGAGACCCAGTACTTC	CASSFPRTGETQYF
TRBV2	NA	TRBJ1-5	NA	TGTGCCAGCAGTCCCCAGGGGCACTTTCAGCCCCAGCATTTT	CASSPQGHFQPQHF
TRBV10-3	NA	TRBJ1-2	NA	TGTGCCACCCCCCTGGGAGGGGAGTTAAACTACACCTTC	CATPLGGELNYTF
TRBV12-3/TRBV12-4	NA	TRBJ2-2	many	TGTGCCAGCAGTCCCGACGGGGAGCTGTTTTTT	CASSPDGELFF
TRBV5-1	NA	TRBJ2-1	NA	TGCGCCAGCAGCTTGGGAACGACTATCCGTCACAATGAGCAGTTCTTC	CASSLGTTIRHNEQFF
TRBV7-6	NA	TRBJ2-2	few	TGTGCCAGCAGCTCCCCTGACGGGACTCACACCGGGGAGCTGTTTTTT	CASSSPDGTHTGELFF
TRBV6-5	TRBD2	TRBJ2-3	many	TGTGCCAGCAGTTACTCGTTGTCTAGCGGGAGGACGCACGCAGATACGCAGTATTTT	CASSYSLSSGRTHADTQYF
TRBV7-2	TRBD2	TRBJ2-4	few	TGTGCCAGCAGCTATCGGACTAGCGGGAGGGCCAAAAACATTCAGTACTTC	CASSYRTSGRAKNIQYF